These T cell receptor beta chains were read from a single sample in a study of T cells and Merkel cell carcinoma outcomes. Repertoires were generated with immunoSEQ multiplex PCR, while TCRdb's copy carries only in-frame clones and drops some. This sample yields roughly 14,000 clones, of which over 70% are seen a single time; 7.9% belongs to the top ten. Material for sequencing was tumor tissue from Merkel cell carcinoma. These TCRs come from a human donor with Merkel cell carcinoma. CDR3s include the opening cysteine and the closing phenylalanine or tryptophan. A D gene is named only where the DNA matches it firmly. The size field is filled for only some rows; it gives once, few, many or a size class.

CDR3 protein | CDR3 DNA | J gene | D gene | clone size | V gene
CASSIGGTGPYEQYF | TGTGCCAGTAGTATAGGCGGGACAGGACCTTACGAGCAGTACTTC | TRBJ2-7 | TRBD1 | NA | TRBV19
CASSVMRTNTQYF | TGTGCCAGCAGTGTGATGAGAACAAATACGCAGTATTTT | TRBJ2-3 | NA | NA | TRBV2
CASSRARTSYEQYF | TGTGCCAGCAGCAGGGCCAGGACTTCCTACGAGCAGTACTTC | TRBJ2-7 | NA | NA | TRBV6-6
CASSRGGETDTQYF | TGTGCCAGCAGTAGGGGGGGAGAAACAGATACGCAGTATTTT | TRBJ2-3 | NA | NA | TRBV9
CASSLDRVGVMNTEAFF | TGTGCCAGCAGCTTGGATAGGGTGGGGGTTATGAACACTGAAGCTTTCTTT | TRBJ1-1 | NA | NA | TRBV5-4
CASSEGARAAKLFF | TGTGCCAGCAGTGAAGGGGCCAGGGCGGCGAAACTGTTTTTT | TRBJ1-4 | NA | NA | TRBV6-1
CAWSAYRVNEKLFF | TGTGCCTGGAGTGCCTACAGGGTGAATGAAAAACTGTTTTTT | TRBJ1-4 | NA | NA | TRBV30
CAIDRDRGNSPLHF | TGTGCCATCGACCGGGACAGGGGAAATTCACCCCTCCACTTT | TRBJ1-6 | TRBD1 | NA | TRBV19
CASSLRTGESPLHF | TGTGCCAGCAGCTTAAGGACAGGGGAATCACCCCTCCACTTT | TRBJ1-6 | TRBD1 | NA | TRBV5-5
CASSQDGTGNTDTQYF | TGTGCCAGCAGCCAAGACGGGACAGGGAACACAGATACGCAGTATTTT | TRBJ2-3 | TRBD1 | NA | TRBV14
CSATTGSGANVLTF | TGCAGCGCGACAACTGGCTCTGGGGCCAACGTCCTGACTTTC | TRBJ2-6 | NA | NA | TRBV29-1
CASSFPTAGWLSTDTQYF | TGTGCCAGCAGCTTCCCAACAGCGGGATGGCTGAGCACAGATACGCAGTATTTT | TRBJ2-3 | TRBD2 | NA | TRBV7-9
CASSQTEGGEKLFF | TGTGCCAGCTCACAAACGGAGGGCGGCGAAAAACTGTTTTTT | TRBJ1-4 | NA | NA | TRBV18
CASSALPRLAGGMYNEQFF | TGCGCCAGCAGTGCGCTCCCAAGACTAGCGGGGGGCATGTACAATGAGCAGTTCTTC | TRBJ2-1 | TRBD2 | NA | TRBV10-2
CASSMGFYDRSAYEQYF | TGTGCCAGTAGTATGGGGTTTTACGACAGGTCGGCCTACGAGCAGTACTTC | TRBJ2-7 | NA | NA | TRBV19
CASSLTSEGTGDTDTQYF | TGCGCCAGCAGCTTGACCTCCGAGGGGACAGGGGACACAGATACGCAGTATTTT | TRBJ2-3 | TRBD1 | NA | TRBV5-1
CSALRGKYF | TGCAGCGCCCTTAGAGGCAAGTACTTC | TRBJ2-7 | NA | NA | TRBV29-1
CAIRGTGGLNTEAFF | TGTGCCATCAGGGGAACAGGGGGCCTGAACACTGAAGCTTTCTTT | TRBJ1-1 | TRBD1 | NA | TRBV10-3
CASSPIGSSGNEQFF | TGTGCCAGCAGCCCTATCGGGAGTTCGGGCAATGAGCAGTTCTTC | TRBJ2-1 | NA | NA | TRBV7-9
CASSSGTSGPAADTQYF | TGTGCCAGCAGCTCCGGGACTAGCGGGCCAGCGGCAGATACGCAGTATTTT | TRBJ2-3 | TRBD2 | NA | TRBV5-4
CASSPTQKVNTEAFF | TGTGCCAGCTCACCCACCCAAAAGGTGAACACTGAAGCTTTCTTT | TRBJ1-1 | NA | NA | TRBV18
CASSQQGAGELFF | TGTGCCAGCAGCCAGCAGGGGGCCGGGGAGCTGTTTTTT | TRBJ2-2 | TRBD1 | NA | TRBV14
CASSEWGQPLQNIQYF | TGTGCCAGCAGTGAGTGGGGACAGCCACTTCAAAACATTCAGTACTTC | TRBJ2-4 | TRBD1 | NA | TRBV2
CASSPRGQETQYF | TGTGCCAGCAGCCCCCGGGGTCAAGAGACCCAGTACTTC | TRBJ2-5 | NA | NA | TRBV5-4
CASGGRGIPFSNEQFF | TGTGCCAGCGGAGGGCGGGGGATTCCTTTTAGCAATGAGCAGTTCTTC | TRBJ2-1 | TRBD2 | NA | TRBV2
CASSSGRLSGANVLTF | TGTGCCAGCAGTTCGGGACGTCTCTCTGGGGCCAACGTCCTGACTTTC | TRBJ2-6 | NA | NA | TRBV27
CASSVRDTQYF | TGTGCCAGCAGCGTACGGGATACGCAGTATTTT | TRBJ2-3 | NA | NA | TRBV9
CAISRDRKNTEAFF | TGTGCCATCAGCCGGGACAGAAAGAACACTGAAGCTTTCTTT | TRBJ1-1 | TRBD1 | NA | TRBV10-3
CASSSGLAGGYEQYF | TGCGCCAGCAGCTCAGGACTAGCGGGAGGCTACGAGCAGTACTTC | TRBJ2-7 | TRBD2 | NA | TRBV5-1
CASFRASGNYGYTF | TGTGCCAGTTTCAGGGCGAGTGGAAACTATGGCTACACCTTC | TRBJ1-2 | NA | NA | TRBV19
CASSPPSRGQPSF | TGTGCCAGCTCACCACCGTCCAGGGGGCAACCAAGCTTC | TRBJ1-2 | TRBD1 | NA | TRBV18
CAWSVLAGRVHEQYF | TGTGCCTGGAGTGTATTAGCAGGTCGAGTCCACGAGCAGTACTTC | TRBJ2-7 | NA | NA | TRBV30
CASSPLASGSFNEQFF | TGCGCCAGCAGCCCGTTGGCCAGCGGGAGTTTTAATGAGCAGTTCTTC | TRBJ2-1 | TRBD2 | NA | TRBV10-1
CASSQDRNSPLHF | TGTGCCAGCAGCCAAGACAGGAATTCACCCCTCCACTTT | TRBJ1-6 | NA | NA | TRBV2
CASSPGLAGGPEETQYF | TGTGCCAGCAGCCCGGGACTAGCGGGGGGGCCGGAAGAGACCCAGTACTTC | TRBJ2-5 | TRBD2 | once | TRBV5-4
CAISHTSSYNEQFF | TGTGCCATCAGTCACACCAGCTCCTACAATGAGCAGTTCTTC | TRBJ2-1 | NA | few | TRBV10-3
CASSSTGNTGELFF | TGTGCCAGTAGTAGCACAGGCAATACCGGGGAGCTGTTTTTT | TRBJ2-2 | NA | NA | TRBV19
CASSFGDSRNTIYF | TGTGCCAGCAGCTTTGGGGACAGCAGAAACACCATATATTTT | TRBJ1-3 | TRBD1 | NA | TRBV11-2
CASSLAGNGYTF | TGTGCCAGCAGCTTGGCCGGGAACGGCTACACCTTC | TRBJ1-2 | NA | NA | TRBV5-4
CASSDGTLGYGGTEAFF | TGTGCCAGCAGCGACGGGACATTGGGATACGGGGGCACTGAAGCTTTCTTT | TRBJ1-1 | NA | NA | TRBV25-1